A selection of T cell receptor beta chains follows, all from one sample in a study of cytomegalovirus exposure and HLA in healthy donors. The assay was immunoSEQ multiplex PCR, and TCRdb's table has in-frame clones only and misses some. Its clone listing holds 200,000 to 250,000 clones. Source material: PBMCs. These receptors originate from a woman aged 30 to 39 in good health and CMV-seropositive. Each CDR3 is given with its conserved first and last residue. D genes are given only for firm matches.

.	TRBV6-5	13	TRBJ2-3	TGTGCCAGTAGAGAACCTGGCACAGATACGCAGTATTTT	CASREPGTDTQYF
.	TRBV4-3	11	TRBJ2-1	TGCGCCAGCTCACCCCAGTATGAGCAGTTCTTC	CASSPQYEQFF
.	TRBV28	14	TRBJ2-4	TGTGCCAGCAGAAGGGGGTCGGGCAAAAACATTCAGTACTTC	CASRRGSGKNIQYF
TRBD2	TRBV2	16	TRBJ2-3	TGTGCCAGCAGTCTCCAGCGGGAATGGTCCCTAGATACGCAGTATTTT	CASSLQREWSLDTQYF
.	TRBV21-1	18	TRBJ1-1	TGTGCCAGCAGCAGAGAAGGGTCCGGGACAGGGGCGGTAACTGAAGCTTTCTTT	CASSREGSGTGAVTEAFF
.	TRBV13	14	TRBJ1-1	TGTGCCAGCAAAGCCGGGACATCGGACACTGAAGCTTTCTTT	CASKAGTSDTEAFF
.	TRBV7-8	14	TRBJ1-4	TGTGCCACGGGCGAGGGATGGACTAATGAAAAACTGTTTTTT	CATGEGWTNEKLFF
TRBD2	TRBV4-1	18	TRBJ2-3	TGCGCCAGCAGCCAAGATCGGTCTAGCGGGGCCATCACAGATACGCAGTATTTT	CASSQDRSSGAITDTQYF
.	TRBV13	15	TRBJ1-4	TGTGCCAGCAGCCATGTAAAGACAGGAGGTGAAAAACTGTTTTTT	CASSHVKTGGEKLFF
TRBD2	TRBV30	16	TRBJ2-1	TGTGCCTGGAAGGCGGGAGGTTCCAGACCCTACAATGAGCAGTTCTTC	CAWKAGGSRPYNEQFF
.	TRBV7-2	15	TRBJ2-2	TGTGCCAGCAGATCCCCCGGGGGTAACACCGGGGAGCTGTTTTTT	CASRSPGGNTGELFF
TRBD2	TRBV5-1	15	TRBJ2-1	TGCGCCAGCAGCCAGAATAGCGGGAGTGTCCGTGAGCAGTTCTTC	CASSQNSGSVREQFF
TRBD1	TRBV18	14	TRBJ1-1	TGTGCCAGCGCACAGGGACAGCTGAACACTGAAGCTTTCTTT	CASAQGQLNTEAFF
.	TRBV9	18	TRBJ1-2	TGTGCCAGCAGCGTAGAGGGACTGGGCAGGGAGGGCGACTATGGCTACACCTTC	CASSVEGLGREGDYGYTF
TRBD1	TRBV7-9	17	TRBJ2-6	TGTGCCAGCAGCTTAGAGTGGCAGGGGGCGGACGCCAACGTCCTGACTTTC	CASSLEWQGADANVLTF
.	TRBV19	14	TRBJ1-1	TGTGCCAGTAGTAAAGCAGTAGCGAACACTGAAGCTTTCTTT	CASSKAVANTEAFF
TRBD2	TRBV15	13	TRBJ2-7	TGTGCCACGTCGCCGGGACTAGTGGGCGAGCAGTACTTC	CATSPGLVGEQYF
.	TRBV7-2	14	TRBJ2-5	TGTGCCAGCAGCTTGCACTCAGGGTGGGAGACCCAGTACTTC	CASSLHSGWETQYF
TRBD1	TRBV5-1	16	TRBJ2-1	TGCGCCAGCAGCTCCGGCCGGGACAGGGGCTCCAATGAGCAGTTCTTC	CASSSGRDRGSNEQFF
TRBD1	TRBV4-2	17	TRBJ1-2	TGTGCCAGCAGCCAAGCGAGGGGACAGGGGGGTTCCCATGGCTACACCTTC	CASSQARGQGGSHGYTF
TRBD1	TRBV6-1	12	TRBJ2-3	TGTGCCAGCAAGACAGGGAGCGATACGCAGTATTTT	CASKTGSDTQYF
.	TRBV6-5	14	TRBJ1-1	TGTGCCAGCAGTTACTCGAACTTGAACACTGAAGCTTTCTTT	CASSYSNLNTEAFF
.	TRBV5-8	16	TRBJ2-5	TGTGCCAGCAGCCCGGGGGGGGACAGGGAGCTCGAGACCCAGTACTTC	CASSPGGDRELETQYF
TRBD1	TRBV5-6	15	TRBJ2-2	TGTGCCAGCAGCCCGGACAGGCTATACACCGGGGAGCTGTTTTTT	CASSPDRLYTGELFF
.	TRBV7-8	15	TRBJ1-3	TGTGCCAGCAGCTTAATGGGAGGGACTGGAAACACCATATATTTT	CASSLMGGTGNTIYF
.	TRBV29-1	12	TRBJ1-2	TGCAGCGTTGTGGGGGGTGACTATGGCTACACCTTC	CSVVGGDYGYTF
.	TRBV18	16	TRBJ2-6	TGTGCCAGCTCACAGTGGGCAGCTCCTGGGGCCAACGTCCTGACTTTC	CASSQWAAPGANVLTF
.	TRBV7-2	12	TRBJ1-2	TGTGCCAGCAGCTTATACAGCTATGGCTACACCTTC	CASSLYSYGYTF
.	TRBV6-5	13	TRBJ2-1	TGTGCCAGCAGTTACTCCGCCTACAATGAGCAGTTCTTC	CASSYSAYNEQFF
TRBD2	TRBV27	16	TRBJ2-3	TGTGCCAGCAGTTTAACTAGCGGGGGATACACAGATACGCAGTATTTT	CASSLTSGGYTDTQYF
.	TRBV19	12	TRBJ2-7	TGTGCCAGTAGCCAAACAGGCTACGAGCAGTACTTC	CASSQTGYEQYF
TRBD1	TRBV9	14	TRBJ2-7	TGTGCCAGCAGCGGAGGGACAGCCTCCTACGAGCAGTACTTC	CASSGGTASYEQYF
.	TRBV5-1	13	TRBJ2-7	TGCGCCAGCAGCAGGGACTTACCCTACGAGCAGTACTTC	CASSRDLPYEQYF
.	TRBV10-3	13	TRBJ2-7	TGTGCCATCAGGGGAACAGGCGCGGAGGAGCAGTACTTC	CAIRGTGAEEQYF
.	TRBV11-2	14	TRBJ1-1	TGTGCCAGCAGTTCCGCGGGGACGAACACTGAAGCTTTCTTT	CASSSAGTNTEAFF
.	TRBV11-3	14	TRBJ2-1	TGTGCCAGCAGCTTAGTGGGGCCGTACAATGAGCAGTTCTTC	CASSLVGPYNEQFF
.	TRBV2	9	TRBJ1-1	TGTGCCAGCAGTCCCTCGGCTTTCTTT	CASSPSAFF
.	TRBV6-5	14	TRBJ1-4	TGTGCCAGCTGGTCGAGGGGGGGAAATGAAAAACTGTTTTTT	CASWSRGGNEKLFF
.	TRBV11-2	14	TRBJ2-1	TGTGCCAGCAGCTTAGATGTCCCCTCCCCGGGGCAGTTCTTC	CASSLDVPSPGQFF
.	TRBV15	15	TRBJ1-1	TGTGCCACCAGCAGAGATCGCGGGAATAGTCCTGAAGCTTTCTTT	CATSRDRGNSPEAFF
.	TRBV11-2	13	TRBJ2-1	TGTGCCAGCAGCTTAGATAACTACAATGAGCAGTTCTTC	CASSLDNYNEQFF
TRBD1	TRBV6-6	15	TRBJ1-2	TGTGCCAGCAGTTACCCTCCCGACAGGGGGCGAGGCTACACCTTC	CASSYPPDRGRGYTF
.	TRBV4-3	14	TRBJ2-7	TGCGCCAGCAGCCAAGGGGCAGGATCGTACGAGCAGTACTTC	CASSQGAGSYEQYF
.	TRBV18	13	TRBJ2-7	TGTGCCAGCTCACCCCCGGGCTCCTACGAGCAGTACTTC	CASSPPGSYEQYF
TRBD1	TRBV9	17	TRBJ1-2	TGTGCCAGCAGCGTAGATTCGTCTGGGACAGGGGACTATGGCTACACCTTC	CASSVDSSGTGDYGYTF
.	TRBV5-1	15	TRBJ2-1	TGCGCCAGCAGCTTGGCCGTGTCTAGCGTCAATGAGCAGTTCTTC	CASSLAVSSVNEQFF
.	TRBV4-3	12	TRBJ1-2	TGCGCCAGCAGCCAAGATCACGGCAGGGCGACCTTC	CASSQDHGRATF
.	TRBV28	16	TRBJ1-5	TGTGCCAGCAGTTTATTCGGGGATGAGTGGAATCAGCCCCAGCATTTT	CASSLFGDEWNQPQHF
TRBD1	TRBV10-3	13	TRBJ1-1	TGTGCCATCAGTCTACAGGGGAACTCTGAAGCTTTCTTT	CAISLQGNSEAFF
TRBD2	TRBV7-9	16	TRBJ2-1	TGTGCCAGCAGCTCTTGGGCTAGCGGGCCAGACAATGAGCAGTTCTTC	CASSSWASGPDNEQFF
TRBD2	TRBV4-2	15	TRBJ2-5	TGTGCCAGCAGCCAAATCGGGACTAACCAAGAGACCCAGTACTTC	CASSQIGTNQETQYF
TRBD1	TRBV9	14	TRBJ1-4	TGTGCCAGCAGCGCCCCAGGGGGAAATGAAAAACTGTTTTTT	CASSAPGGNEKLFF
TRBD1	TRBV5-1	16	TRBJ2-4	TGCGCCAGCAGCTTACAGGGGGCGGTAGCCAAAAACATTCAGTACTTC	CASSLQGAVAKNIQYF
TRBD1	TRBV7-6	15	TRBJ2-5	TGTGCCAGCAGCTTAGAAGGCAGGGGGCAAGAGACCCAGTACTTC	CASSLEGRGQETQYF
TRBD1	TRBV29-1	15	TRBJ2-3	TGCAGCGTTGCAGGGACGGCAGGGGGCTCGGATACGCAGTATTTT	CSVAGTAGGSDTQYF